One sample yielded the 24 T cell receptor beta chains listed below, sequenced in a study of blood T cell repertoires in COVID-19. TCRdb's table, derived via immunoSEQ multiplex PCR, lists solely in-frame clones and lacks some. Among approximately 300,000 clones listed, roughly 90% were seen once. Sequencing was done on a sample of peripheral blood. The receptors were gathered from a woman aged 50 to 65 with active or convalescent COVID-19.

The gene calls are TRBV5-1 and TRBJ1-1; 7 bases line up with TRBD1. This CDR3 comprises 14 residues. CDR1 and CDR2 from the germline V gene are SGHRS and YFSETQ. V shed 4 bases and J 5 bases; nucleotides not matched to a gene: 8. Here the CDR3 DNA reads TGCGCCAGCAGCCCTCTACTCAGGGGGACTGAAGCTTTCTTT. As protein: CASSPLLRGTEAFF.

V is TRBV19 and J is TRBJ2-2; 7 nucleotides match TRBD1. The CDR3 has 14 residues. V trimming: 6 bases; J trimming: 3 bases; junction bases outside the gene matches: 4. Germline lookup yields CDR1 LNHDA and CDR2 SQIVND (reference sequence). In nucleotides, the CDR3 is TGTGCCAGTAGACAGGGGTCGGACACCGGGGAGCTGTTTTTT. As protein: CASRQGSDTGELFF.

The CDR3 sequence is CASSQGTGEETQYF. In nucleotides, the CDR3 is TGTGCCAGCAGCCAAGGGACAGGGGAAGAGACCCAGTACTTC. This chain connects TRBV3-1 (or the pseudogene TRBV3-2) to TRBJ2-5; TRBD1 aligns across 9 bases. With 1 base clipped from V and 3 bases from J, the junction kept 0 bases outside the gene matches. The CDR3 runs 14 residues. Germline V gene sequence: CDR1 LGHDT, CDR2 YNNKEL (reference sequence).

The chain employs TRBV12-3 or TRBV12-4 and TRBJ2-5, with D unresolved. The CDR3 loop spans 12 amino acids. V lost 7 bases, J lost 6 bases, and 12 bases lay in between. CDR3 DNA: TGTGCCAGCACCACCGGTGCCAAGACCCAGTACTTC. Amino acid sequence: CASTTGAKTQYF.

The CDR3 DNA follows: TGTGCCAGTAGGACAGGACAGGGGTTTTTGGCTGAAGCTTTCTTT. It codes for CASRTGQGFLAEAFF. This chain uses TRBV19 with TRBJ1-1, with 9 bases lining up with TRBD1. This CDR3 comprises 15 residues. The J segment lost 6 bases and the V segment lost 6 bases, leaving 11 bases of the junction unmatched. Germline CDR1 LNHDA, CDR2 SQIVND (reference sequence). The whole variable domain, remainder taken from reference TRBV19 and TRBJ1-1, is DGGITQSPKYLFRKEGQNVTLSCEQNLNHDAMYWYRQDPGQGLRLIYYSQIVNDFQKGDIAEGYSVSREKKESFPLTVTSAQKNPTAFYLCASRTGQGFLAEAFFGQGTRLTVV.

The CDR3 is CASGGDPREQYF. DNA for the CDR3: TGTGCCAGCGGCGGGGACCCACGAGAGCAGTACTTC. The chain links TRBV12-3 or TRBV12-4 to TRBJ2-7; weak D call: TRBD2 (6 bases). V gave up 8 bases and J gave up 7 bases, with 15 bases separating them. This CDR3 comprises 12 residues.

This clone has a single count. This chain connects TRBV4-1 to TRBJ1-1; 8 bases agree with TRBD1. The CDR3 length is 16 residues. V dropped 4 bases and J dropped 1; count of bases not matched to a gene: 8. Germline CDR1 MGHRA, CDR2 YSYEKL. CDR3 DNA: TGCGCCAGCAGCCCTCCCCCGGGACAGGAGAACACTGAAGCTTTCTTT. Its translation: CASSPPPGQENTEAFF.

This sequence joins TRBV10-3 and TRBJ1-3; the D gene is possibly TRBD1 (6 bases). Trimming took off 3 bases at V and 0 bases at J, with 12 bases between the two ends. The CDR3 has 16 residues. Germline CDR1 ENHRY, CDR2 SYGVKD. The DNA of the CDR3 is TGTGCCATCAGTGATTTGGGGGGGGCCTCTGGAAACACCATATATTTT. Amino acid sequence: CAISDLGGASGNTIYF.

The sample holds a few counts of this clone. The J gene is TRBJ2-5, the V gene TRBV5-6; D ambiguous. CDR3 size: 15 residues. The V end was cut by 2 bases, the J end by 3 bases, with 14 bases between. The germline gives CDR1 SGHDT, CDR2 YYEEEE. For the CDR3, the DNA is TGTGCCAGCAGCTTTCTCACAGATAATGAAGAGACCCAGTACTTC. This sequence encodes CASSFLTDNEETQYF.

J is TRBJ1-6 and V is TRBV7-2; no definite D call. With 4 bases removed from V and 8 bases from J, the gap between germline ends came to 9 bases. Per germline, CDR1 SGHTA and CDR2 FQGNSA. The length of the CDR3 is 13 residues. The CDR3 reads CASSSRRDSPLHF. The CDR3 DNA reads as TGTGCCAGCAGCTCTAGGAGGGATTCACCCCTCCACTTT.

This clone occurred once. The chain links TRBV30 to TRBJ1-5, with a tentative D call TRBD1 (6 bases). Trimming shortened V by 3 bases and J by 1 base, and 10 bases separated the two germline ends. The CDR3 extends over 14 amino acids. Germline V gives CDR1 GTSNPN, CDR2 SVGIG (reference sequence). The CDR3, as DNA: TGTGCCTGGAGGGGGGCAGGCAGCAATCAGCCCCAGCATTTT. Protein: CAWRGAGSNQPQHF.

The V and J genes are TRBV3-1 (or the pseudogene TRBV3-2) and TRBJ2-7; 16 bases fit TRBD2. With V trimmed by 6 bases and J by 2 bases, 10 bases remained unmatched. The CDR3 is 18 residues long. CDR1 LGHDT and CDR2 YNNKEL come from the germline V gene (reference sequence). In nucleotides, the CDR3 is TGTGCCAGCAGGGGACTAGCGGGAGGGCAGGAATCCCCCTACGAGCAGTACTTC. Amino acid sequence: CASRGLAGGQESPYEQYF.

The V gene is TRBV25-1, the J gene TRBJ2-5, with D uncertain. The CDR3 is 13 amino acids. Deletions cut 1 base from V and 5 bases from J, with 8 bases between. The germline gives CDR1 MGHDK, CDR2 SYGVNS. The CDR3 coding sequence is TGTGCCAGCAGTGAATTTTTACTTGAGACCCAGTACTTC. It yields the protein CASSEFLLETQYF. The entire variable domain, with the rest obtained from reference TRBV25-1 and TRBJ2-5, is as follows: EADIYQTPRYLVIGTGKKITLECSQTMGHDKMYWYQQDPGMELHLIHYSYGVNSTEKGDLSSESTVSRIRTEHFPLTLESARPSHTSQYLCASSEFLLETQYFGPGTRLLVL.

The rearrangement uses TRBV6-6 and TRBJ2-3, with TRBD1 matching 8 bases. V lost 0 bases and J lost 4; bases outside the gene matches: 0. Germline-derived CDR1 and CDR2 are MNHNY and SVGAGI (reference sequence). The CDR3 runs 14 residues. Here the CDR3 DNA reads TGTGCCAGCAGTTACTCGGACAGGGCAGATACGCAGTATTTT. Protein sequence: CASSYSDRADTQYF.

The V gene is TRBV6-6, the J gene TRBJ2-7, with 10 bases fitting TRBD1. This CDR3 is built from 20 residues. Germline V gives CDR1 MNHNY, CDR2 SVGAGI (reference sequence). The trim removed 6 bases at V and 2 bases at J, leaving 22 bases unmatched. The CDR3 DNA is TGTGCCAGCAGCACCCCATCCCCCGGGACAGGGGAATTAAGACCCTACGAGCAGTACTTC. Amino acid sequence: CASSTPSPGTGELRPYEQYF.

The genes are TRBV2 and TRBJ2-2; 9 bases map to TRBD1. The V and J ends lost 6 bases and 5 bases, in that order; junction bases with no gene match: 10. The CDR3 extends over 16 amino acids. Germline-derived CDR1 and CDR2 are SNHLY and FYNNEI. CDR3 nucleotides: TGTGCCAGCAGCGGCCAATTGACAGGGGGAACCGGGGAGCTGTTTTTT. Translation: CASSGQLTGGTGELFF.

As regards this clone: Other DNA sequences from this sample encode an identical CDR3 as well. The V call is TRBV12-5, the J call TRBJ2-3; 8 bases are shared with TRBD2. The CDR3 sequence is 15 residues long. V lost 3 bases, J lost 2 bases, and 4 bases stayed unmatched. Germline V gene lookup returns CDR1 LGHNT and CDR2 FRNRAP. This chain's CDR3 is CASGFERGYTDTQYF. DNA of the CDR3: TGTGCTAGTGGTTTTGAGCGGGGGTACACAGATACGCAGTATTTT.

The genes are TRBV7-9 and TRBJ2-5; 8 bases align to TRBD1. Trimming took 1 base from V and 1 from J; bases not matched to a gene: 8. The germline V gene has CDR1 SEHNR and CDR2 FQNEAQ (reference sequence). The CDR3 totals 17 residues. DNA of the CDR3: TGTGCCAGCAGCTTAGTCCTTAAACAGGGGGTCCAAGAGACCCAGTACTTC. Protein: CASSLVLKQGVQETQYF.

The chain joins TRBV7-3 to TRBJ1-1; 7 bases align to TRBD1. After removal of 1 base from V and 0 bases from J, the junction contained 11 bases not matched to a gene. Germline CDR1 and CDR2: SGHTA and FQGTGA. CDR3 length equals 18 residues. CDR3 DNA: TGTGCCAGCAGCTTAAAGACAGGGCGGTATCTCATGAACACTGAAGCTTTCTTT. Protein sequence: CASSLKTGRYLMNTEAFF.

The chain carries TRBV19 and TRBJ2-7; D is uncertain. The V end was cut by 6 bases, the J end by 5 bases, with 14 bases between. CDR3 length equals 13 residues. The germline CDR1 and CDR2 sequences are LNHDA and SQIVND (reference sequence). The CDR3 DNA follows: TGTGCCAGTAGAGGCGGCGAGTGGCACGAGCAGTACTTC. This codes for CASRGGEWHEQYF.

CDR3 region: CASSLWLVPEQFF. As DNA, the CDR3 is TGTGCCAGCAGTCTGTGGCTAGTACCTGAGCAGTTCTTC. V is TRBV12-3 or TRBV12-4 and J is TRBJ2-1, with D unclear. The V end lost 5 bases, the J end lost 9 bases, and 14 bases lay between the germline ends. This CDR3 has 13 amino acids.

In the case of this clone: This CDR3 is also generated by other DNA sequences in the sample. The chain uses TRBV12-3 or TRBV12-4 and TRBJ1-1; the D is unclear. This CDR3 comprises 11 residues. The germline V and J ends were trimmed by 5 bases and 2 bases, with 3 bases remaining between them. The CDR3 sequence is CASSQNTEAFF. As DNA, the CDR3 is TGTGCCAGCAGTCAAAACACTGAAGCTTTCTTT.

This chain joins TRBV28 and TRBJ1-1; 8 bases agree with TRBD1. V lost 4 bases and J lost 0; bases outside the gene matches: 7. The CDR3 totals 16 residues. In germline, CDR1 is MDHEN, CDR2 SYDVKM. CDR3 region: CASSSGGQGLNTEAFF. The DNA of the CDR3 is TGTGCCAGCAGTTCCGGTGGACAGGGCTTGAACACTGAAGCTTTCTTT.

CDR3 bases: TGTGCCAGCAGTTTCCAAAGCGGGAGGACCTACGAGCAGTACTTC. Its translation: CASSFQSGRTYEQYF. This chain links TRBV27 with TRBJ2-7; 9 positions agree with TRBD2. V gave up 3 bases and J gave up 2 bases; unmatched junction bases: 5. The CDR3 covers 15 residues. Per germline, CDR1 MNHEY and CDR2 SMNVEV (reference sequence).